This TCR beta chain was recovered during a study of cytomegalovirus exposure and HLA in healthy donors. Regarding the study as a whole: Beyond CMV serostatus, there was no information to go on about immune exposure. The authors considered a cluster of highly shared sequence variants likely to be a sequencing artifact. Reports indicate that TCR beta sequences accurately predicted the HLA-A and HLA-B alleles of most subjects.

Notes on this clone: Antigen specificity is unknown.

A multiplex PCR was run with 60 Vbeta primers and 13 Jbeta primers. Assay used: immunoSEQ multiplex PCR; TCRdb lists only in-frame clones, some missing. In the table there are 150,000 to 200,000 clones, 62% of which are singletons. Germline V lookup: CDR1 SNHLY, CDR2 FYNNEI. Trimming removed 3 bases from V and 3 bases from J, with 15 bases in between. This CDR3 is built from 15 residues. Sequences were obtained from PBMCs. The chain carries TRBV2 and TRBJ2-7, with D maybe TRBD2 (6 bases). The source of this sequence is a man aged 35-49 years in good health and CMV-seronegative. The chain's CDR3 is CASSERGLAYYEQYF. CDR3 DNA: TGTGCCAGCAGTGAGAGGGGACTTGCCTACTACGAGCAGTACTTC.